This TCR beta chain was profiled in a study of T-cell memory formation after mild COVID-19. The CDR3 consists of 17 residues. V shed 1 base and J 5 bases; nucleotides not matched to a gene: 8. CDR1 is LGHDT, CDR2 YNNKEL, per germline (reference sequence). TCRdb re-called the 5' RACE reads through MiXCR, storing one row per CDR3 protein. The data show approximately 300,000 distinct CDR3 sequences, around 19% seen once. In its sample, this clonotype was seen a few times. V gene TRBV3-1 combines with J gene TRBJ2-1; 10 bases are shared with TRBD2. Specimen: PBMCs or a T cell subset sorted from them (not recorded which). The receptor comes from a young man who had mild COVID-19 (a few samples of this study predate the infection). Cell type and time point are not known. CDR3 in amino acids: CASSQVTLAGVDNEQFF. DNA of the CDR3: TGTGCCAGCAGCCAAGTCACCCTAGCGGGGGTAGACAATGAGCAGTTCTTC.